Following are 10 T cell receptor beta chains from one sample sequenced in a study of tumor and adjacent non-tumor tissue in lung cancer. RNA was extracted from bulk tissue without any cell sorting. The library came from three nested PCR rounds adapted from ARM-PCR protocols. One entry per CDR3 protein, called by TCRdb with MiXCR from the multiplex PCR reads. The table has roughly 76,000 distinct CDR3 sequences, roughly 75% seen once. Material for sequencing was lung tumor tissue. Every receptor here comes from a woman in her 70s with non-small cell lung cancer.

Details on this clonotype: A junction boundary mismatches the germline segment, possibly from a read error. The CDR3 spells CSARGDVLVGNERLFF. CDR3 DNA: TGCAGTGCTAGAGGTGACGTCCTCGTCGGTAATGAAAGACTGTTTTTT. V usage is TRBV20-1 and J usage is TRBJ1-4; D not resolved. Germline CDR1 reads DFQATT; CDR2 reads SNEGSKA (reference sequence). The CDR3 runs 16 residues.

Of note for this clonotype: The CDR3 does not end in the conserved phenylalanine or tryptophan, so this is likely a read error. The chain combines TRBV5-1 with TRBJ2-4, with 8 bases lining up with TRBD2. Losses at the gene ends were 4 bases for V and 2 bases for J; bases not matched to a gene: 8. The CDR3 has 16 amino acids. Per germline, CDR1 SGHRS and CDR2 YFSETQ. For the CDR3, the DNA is TGCGCCAGCAGCAACGGGAGGGCCGGCTCCAAAAACATTCAGTACGTC. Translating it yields CASSNGRAGSKNIQYV.

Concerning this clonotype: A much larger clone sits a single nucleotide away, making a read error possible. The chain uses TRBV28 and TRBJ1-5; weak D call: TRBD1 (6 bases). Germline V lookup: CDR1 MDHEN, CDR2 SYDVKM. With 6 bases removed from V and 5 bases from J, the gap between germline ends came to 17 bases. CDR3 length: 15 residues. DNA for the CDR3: TGTGCCAGCAGAGCAGGGACAAAGGGCTATCAGCCCCAGCATTTT. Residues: CASRAGTKGYQPQHF.

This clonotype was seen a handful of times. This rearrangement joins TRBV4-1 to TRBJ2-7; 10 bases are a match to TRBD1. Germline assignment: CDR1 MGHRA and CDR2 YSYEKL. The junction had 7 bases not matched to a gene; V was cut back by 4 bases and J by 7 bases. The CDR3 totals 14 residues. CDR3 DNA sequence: TGCGCCAGCAGCCCCGGGGACAGGGGTTCTGAGCAGTACTTC. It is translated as CASSPGDRGSEQYF.

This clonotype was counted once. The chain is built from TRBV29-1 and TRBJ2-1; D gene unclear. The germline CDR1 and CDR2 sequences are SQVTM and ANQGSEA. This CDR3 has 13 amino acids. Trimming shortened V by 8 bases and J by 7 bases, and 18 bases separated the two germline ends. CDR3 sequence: CSFKSEFWNEQFF. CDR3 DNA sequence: TGCAGCTTCAAATCGGAATTTTGGAATGAGCAGTTCTTC.

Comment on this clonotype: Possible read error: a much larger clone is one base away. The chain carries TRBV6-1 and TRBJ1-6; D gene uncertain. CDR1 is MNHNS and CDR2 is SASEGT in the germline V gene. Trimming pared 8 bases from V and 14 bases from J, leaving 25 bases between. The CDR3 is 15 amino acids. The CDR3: CASLFEFRLGPSLHF. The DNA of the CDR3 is TGTGCCAGCCTATTTGAGTTTCGGCTCGGTCCATCCCTCCACTTT.

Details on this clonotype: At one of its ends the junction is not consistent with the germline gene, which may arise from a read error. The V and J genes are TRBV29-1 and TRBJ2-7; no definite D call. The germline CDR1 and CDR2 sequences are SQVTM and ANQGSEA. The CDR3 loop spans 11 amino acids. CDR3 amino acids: CSVAAGVERYF. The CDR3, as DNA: TGCAGCGTTGCGGCCGGCGTCGAGCGGTACTTC.

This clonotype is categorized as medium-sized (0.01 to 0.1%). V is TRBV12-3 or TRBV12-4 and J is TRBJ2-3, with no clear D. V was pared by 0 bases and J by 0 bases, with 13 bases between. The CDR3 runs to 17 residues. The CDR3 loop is CASSLAPYISSTDTQYF. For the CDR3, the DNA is TGTGCCAGCAGTTTAGCGCCCTATATCTCTAGCACAGATACGCAGTATTTT.

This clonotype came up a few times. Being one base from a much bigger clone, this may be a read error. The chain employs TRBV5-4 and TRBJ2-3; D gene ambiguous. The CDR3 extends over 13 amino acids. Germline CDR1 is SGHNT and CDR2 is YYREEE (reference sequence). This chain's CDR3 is CANSLDSADTQYF. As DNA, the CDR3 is TGTGCCAACAGCTTGGATTCGGCAGATACGCAGTATTTT.

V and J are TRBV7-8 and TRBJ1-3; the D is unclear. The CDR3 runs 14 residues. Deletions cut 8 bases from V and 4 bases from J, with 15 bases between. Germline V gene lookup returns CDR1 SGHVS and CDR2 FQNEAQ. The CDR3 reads CASCVGVTGNTIYF. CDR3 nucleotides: TGTGCCAGCTGCGTTGGGGTAACCGGAAACACCATATATTTT.